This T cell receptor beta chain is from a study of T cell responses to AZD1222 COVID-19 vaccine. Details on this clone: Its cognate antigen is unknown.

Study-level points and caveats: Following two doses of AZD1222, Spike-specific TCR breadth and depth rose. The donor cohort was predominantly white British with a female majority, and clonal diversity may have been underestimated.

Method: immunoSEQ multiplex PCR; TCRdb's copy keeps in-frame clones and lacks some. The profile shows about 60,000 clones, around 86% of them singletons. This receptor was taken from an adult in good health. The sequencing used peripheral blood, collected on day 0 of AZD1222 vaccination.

Here the CDR3 reads CASSGRTGNSYEQYF. The CDR3 region has the DNA TGTGCCAGCAGCGGACGGACAGGGAACTCCTACGAGCAGTACTTC. V gene TRBV7-2 combines with J gene TRBJ2-7; 8 positions agree with TRBD1. V shed 5 bases and J 0 bases; nucleotides not matched to a gene: 6. Germline V gives CDR1 SGHTA, CDR2 FQGNSA. The CDR3 covers 15 residues.